One sample yielded the 31 T cell receptor beta chains listed below, sequenced in a study of cytomegalovirus exposure and HLA in healthy donors. Profiled with immunoSEQ multiplex PCR; TCRdb holds only in-frame clones, not every one. Here the sample spans tens of thousands of clones, around 97% being singletons. Sequencing input: PBMCs. The receptors were sampled from a man aged 18-30 years in good health and CMV-seronegative.

The gene calls are TRBV6-6 and TRBJ1-2; 10 bases align to TRBD1. The CDR3 loop spans 12 amino acids. Germline-derived CDR1 and CDR2 are MNHNY and SVGAGI (reference sequence). The V gene end was trimmed by 5 bases and the J gene end by 7 bases; junction bases not matched to a gene: 1. DNA for the CDR3: TGTGCCAGCAGTCGACAGGGGGCTGGCTACACCTTC. It encodes CASSRQGAGYTF.

The V gene is TRBV10-3, the J gene TRBJ1-2; TRBD1 is a possible D gene (6 bases). The CDR3 extends over 12 amino acids. V was clipped by 3 bases and J by 4 bases, with 6 bases between them. The V gene's germline CDR1 is ENHRY and CDR2 SYGVKD. CDR3: CAISDRGYGYTF. The CDR3 DNA reads TGTGCCATCAGTGACAGGGGCTATGGCTACACCTTC.

The chain couples TRBV9 to TRBJ2-5; perhaps TRBD1 as D (5 bases). CDR1 is SGDLS, CDR2 YYNGEE, per germline. V was shortened by 1 base and J by 3 bases, with 13 bases between the two germline ends. This CDR3 has 15 amino acids. The CDR3 sequence: CASSVWGSTKETQYF. DNA for the CDR3: TGTGCCAGCAGCGTATGGGGCAGTACTAAAGAGACCCAGTACTTC. Using reference TRBV9 and TRBJ2-5 for the parts outside the CDR3, the full variable domain is DSGVTQTPKHLITATGQRVTLRCSPRSGDLSVYWYQQSLDQGLQFLIQYYNGEERAKGNILERFSAQQFPDLHSELNLSSLELGDSALYFCASSVWGSTKETQYFGPGTRLLVL.

The rearrangement uses TRBV6-1 and TRBJ1-2; D is unresolved. The CDR3 totals 12 residues. Germline assignment: CDR1 MNHNS and CDR2 SASEGT. With 5 bases removed from V and 8 bases from J, the gap between germline ends came to 12 bases. CDR3 residues: CASSPVPLGYTF. The CDR3 DNA is TGTGCCAGCAGTCCTGTCCCGTTGGGCTACACCTTC.

The chain joins TRBV11-3 to TRBJ2-7; TRBD1 matches 8 bases. Per the germline V gene, CDR1 is SGHNT and CDR2 is YENEEA. V shed 0 bases, J shed 5 bases, and the junction held 6 bases outside the gene matches. CDR3 size: 15 residues. For the CDR3, the DNA is TGTGCCAGCAGCTTAGAGACGGACAGGGTGAACGAGCAGTACTTC. Translation: CASSLETDRVNEQYF.

The chain couples TRBV28 to TRBJ1-5; weak D call: TRBD1 (6 bases). CDR1 and CDR2 (germline): MDHEN, SYDVKM. The CDR3 is 15 amino acids. Trimming removed 4 bases at V and 6 bases at J, with 16 bases between. CDR3 in amino acids: CASSSYTGQGQPQHF. CDR3 nucleotides: TGTGCCAGCAGTTCCTATACAGGGCAGGGTCAGCCCCAGCATTTT.

This clone has only one observation. This rearrangement joins TRBV10-3 to TRBJ1-2, with a tentative D call TRBD1 (6 bases). This CDR3 comprises 14 residues. The V and J ends lost 8 bases and 2 bases respectively, with 15 bases between them. Germline CDR1 ENHRY, CDR2 SYGVKD. The CDR3 loop reads CAILRDTKNYGYTF. For the CDR3, the DNA is TGTGCCATCCTCCGGGACACCAAAAACTATGGCTACACCTTC.

This sequence joins TRBV10-3 and TRBJ1-2; D may be TRBD1 (5 bases). Per germline, CDR1 ENHRY and CDR2 SYGVKD. V lost 3 bases and J lost 3, with 8 bases in between. The CDR3 spans 13 residues. This chain's CDR3 is CAISEGEDYGYTF. The CDR3 DNA reads TGTGCCATCAGTGAAGGGGAGGACTATGGCTACACCTTC.

The V and J genes are TRBV28 and TRBJ2-1; TRBD1 agrees at 10 bases. The CDR3 spans 15 residues. V lost 3 bases and J lost 7; bases outside the gene matches: 6. Germline loops: CDR1 MDHEN, CDR2 SYDVKM. CDR3 sequence (DNA): TGTGCCAGCAGTTTCCGGGACAGGGGCGGGAATGAGCAGTTCTTC. Protein: CASSFRDRGGNEQFF.

The chain joins TRBV28 to TRBJ1-5; no clear D. The ends were cut back, 10 bases at V and 6 bases at J, with 7 bases in the middle. CDR3 length: 10 amino acids. The germline V gene has CDR1 MDHEN and CDR2 SYDVKM. The CDR3 DNA sequence: TGTGCCACCTCGGGTCAGCCCCAGCATTTT. Its translation is CATSGQPQHF. The full variable domain, in which reference TRBV28 and TRBJ1-5 provide the parts outside the CDR3, is DVKVTQSSRYLVKRTGEKVFLECVQDMDHENMFWYRQDPGLGLRLIYFSYDVKMKEKGDIPEGYSVSREKKERFSLILESASTNQTSMYLCATSGQPQHFGDGTRLSIL.

The chain is built from TRBV28 and TRBJ1-4; D gene uncertain. V lost 2 bases, J lost 7 bases, and 11 bases lay in between. CDR1 MDHEN and CDR2 SYDVKM come from the germline V gene. The CDR3 totals 14 residues. The CDR3 loop reads CASSLIRVGEKLFF. CDR3 sequence (DNA): TGTGCCAGCAGTTTAATCCGGGTTGGTGAAAAACTGTTTTTT. Combining the CDR3 with reference TRBV28 and TRBJ1-4 gives the whole variable domain DVKVTQSSRYLVKRTGEKVFLECVQDMDHENMFWYRQDPGLGLRLIYFSYDVKMKEKGDIPEGYSVSREKKERFSLILESASTNQTSMYLCASSLIRVGEKLFFGSGTQLSVL.

This chain uses TRBV2 with TRBJ2-2; 7 bases agree with TRBD2. This CDR3 comprises 15 residues. J was trimmed by 6 bases and V by 4 bases; bases with no gene match: 8. The germline gives CDR1 SNHLY, CDR2 FYNNEI. CDR3 nucleotides: TGTGCCAGCAGTGTCAATTGGCGGGAGCCCGGGGAGCTGTTTTTT. Its translation: CASSVNWREPGELFF.

This chain joins TRBV12-5 and TRBJ1-1; 9 bases align to TRBD1. V lost 7 bases and J lost 4; bases outside the gene matches: 7. CDR1 LGHNT and CDR2 FRNRAP come from the germline V gene. The CDR3 totals 14 residues. CDR3 nucleotide sequence: TGTGCTAGTGCCCGGACAGGGGAATTCACTGAAGCTTTCTTT. As protein: CASARTGEFTEAFF.

This sequence joins TRBV6-4 and TRBJ2-3, with TRBD2 matching over 7 bases. The CDR3 length is 16 residues. In germline, CDR1 is MRHNA, CDR2 SNTAGT. Trimming cost V 0 bases and J 0 bases; bases outside gene matches: 3. CDR3 sequence reads: CASSDSAGASTDTQYF. The CDR3 DNA reads TGTGCCAGCAGTGACTCCGCGGGAGCTAGCACAGATACGCAGTATTTT.

The chain has TRBV5-1 and TRBJ1-2, with 7 bases identical to TRBD1. V was pared by 4 bases and J by 8 bases, with 8 bases of the junction left unmatched. Germline V gene lookup returns CDR1 SGHRS and CDR2 YFSETQ. The CDR3 sequence is 13 residues long. The CDR3 sequence is CASSAQDRSGYTF. The CDR3 bases are TGCGCCAGCAGCGCCCAGGACAGGTCCGGCTACACCTTC.

The genes are TRBV7-2 and TRBJ1-1; D remains unclear. V lost 5 bases, J lost 4 bases, and 14 bases lay in between. The CDR3 is made up of 14 amino acids. Germline V gene sequence: CDR1 SGHTA, CDR2 FQGNSA. For the CDR3, the DNA is TGTGCCAGCAGCCGCGGGAAGGGAGGCACTGAAGCTTTCTTT. This gives the protein CASSRGKGGTEAFF. The full variable domain, with the rest looked up from reference TRBV7-2 and TRBJ1-1, is GAGVSQSPSNKVTEKGKDVELRCDPISGHTALYWYRQSLGQGLEFLIYFQGNSAPDKSGLPSDRFSAERTGGSVSTLTIQRTQQEDSAVYLCASSRGKGGTEAFFGQGTRLTVV.

The chain combines TRBV7-9 with TRBJ2-2; TRBD2 matches 8 bases. The CDR3 covers 16 residues. Germline values: CDR1 SEHNR, CDR2 FQNEAQ (reference sequence). V lost 2 bases to trimming and J lost 2 bases; unmatched junction nucleotides: 4. The CDR3 spells CASSLRGLGNTGELFF. CDR3 nucleotide sequence: TGTGCCAGCAGCTTACGGGGACTAGGAAACACCGGGGAGCTGTTTTTT.

The chain joins TRBV27 to TRBJ1-2; TRBD1 is a possible D gene (6 bases). Germline CDR1 MNHEY, CDR2 SMNVEV (reference sequence). V lost 6 bases, J lost 8 bases, and 16 bases lay in between. The CDR3 runs 13 residues. CDR3 amino acids: CASSPSGARGYTF. As DNA, the CDR3 is TGTGCCAGCAGCCCCTCAGGGGCAAGAGGCTACACCTTC.

The chain links TRBV6-5 to TRBJ1-3, with no clear D. This CDR3 spans 14 amino acids. The germline gives CDR1 MNHEY, CDR2 SVGAGI. With 2 bases removed from V and 0 bases from J, the gap between germline ends came to 5 bases. For the CDR3, the DNA is TGTGCCAGCAGTTACGGCCGCTCTGGAAACACCATATATTTT. Translation: CASSYGRSGNTIYF.

The rearrangement joins TRBV29-1 to TRBJ1-2; D gene ambiguous. Trimming cost V 5 bases and J 2 bases, with 12 bases left between them. Germline CDR1 SQVTM, CDR2 ANQGSEA. The CDR3 has 13 residues. The CDR3 nucleotides read TGCAGCGTTTCTCTAGGGAGGAACTATGGCTACACCTTC. Encoded protein: CSVSLGRNYGYTF.

The chain carries TRBV7-9 and TRBJ2-7; TRBD1 aligns across 7 bases. Germline CDR1 and CDR2: SEHNR and FQNEAQ (reference sequence). V dropped 0 bases and J dropped 4; count of bases not matched to a gene: 9. This CDR3 is built from 16 residues. The CDR3 region has the DNA TGTGCCAGCAGCTTAGCTGGGGGACAGATCTCTTACGAGCAGTACTTC. This codes for CASSLAGGQISYEQYF.

The rearrangement joins TRBV11-2 to TRBJ1-1, with 10 positions matching TRBD1. This CDR3 is 14 amino acids long. The germline gives CDR1 SGHAT, CDR2 FQNNGV. V shed 5 bases and J 7 bases; nucleotides not matched to a gene: 7. This CDR3 is CASSPDRGQGEAFF. CDR3 nucleotides: TGTGCCAGCAGCCCCGACAGGGGGCAGGGTGAAGCTTTCTTT.

The chain carries TRBV13 and TRBJ2-7, with TRBD2 matching over 10 bases. V was clipped by 2 bases and J by 2 bases; unmatched bases: 0. The CDR3 runs to 14 residues. Germline assignment: CDR1 PRHDT and CDR2 FYEKMQ (reference sequence). The CDR3 sequence is CASSLTSGTYEQYF. CDR3 sequence (DNA): TGTGCCAGCAGCTTAACTAGCGGGACCTACGAGCAGTACTTC.

This chain uses TRBV19 with TRBJ1-3; D possibly corresponds to TRBD1 (6 bases). The CDR3 length is 14 residues. Trimming shortened V by 9 bases and J by 3 bases, and 15 bases separated the two germline ends. Germline lookup yields CDR1 LNHDA and CDR2 SQIVND (reference sequence). The CDR3 DNA reads as TGTGCCAGCCAAGACAGGTCTCGTGGAAACACCATATATTTT. Translating it yields CASQDRSRGNTIYF.

This clone was detected only once. This chain links TRBV18 with TRBJ2-7, with D maybe TRBD2 (7 bases). The V gene's germline CDR1 is KGHSH and CDR2 LQKENI. With 2 bases removed from V and 1 base from J, the gap between germline ends came to 12 bases. This CDR3 spans 15 amino acids. CDR3 region: CASSPGGDMSYEQYF. The CDR3 nucleotides are TGTGCCAGCTCACCAGGGGGGGACATGTCCTACGAGCAGTACTTC. The complete variable domain, with remaining parts taken from reference TRBV18 and TRBJ2-7, reads NAGVMQNPRHLVRRRGQEARLRCSPMKGHSHVYWYRQLPEEGLKFMVYLQKENIIDESGMPKERFSAEFPKEGPSILRIQQVVRGDSAAYFCASSPGGDMSYEQYFGPGTRLTVT.

The chain carries TRBV4-1 and TRBJ1-1; 8 bases match TRBD1. Losses at the gene ends were 4 bases for V and 7 bases for J; bases not matched to a gene: 11. The CDR3 totals 15 residues. CDR1 is MGHRA and CDR2 is YSYEKL in the germline V gene. In DNA form, the CDR3 reads TGCGCCAGCAGCCCCCCTGGACAGGGTCTAGGTGAAGCTTTCTTT. Translation gives CASSPPGQGLGEAFF.

The chain is built from TRBV6-1 and TRBJ1-2; possible D gene TRBD1, 6 bases. CDR3 length equals 15 residues. Per germline, CDR1 MNHNS and CDR2 SASEGT. V lost 0 bases and J lost 2, with 10 bases in between. CDR3 DNA: TGTGCCAGCAGTGAAGCCCTTACAGGGAACTATGGCTACACCTTC. It specifies CASSEALTGNYGYTF.

This rearrangement joins TRBV27 to TRBJ1-2; 9 bases fit TRBD1. V shed 2 bases and J 8 bases; nucleotides not matched to a gene: 3. This CDR3 has 13 amino acids. CDR1 is MNHEY and CDR2 is SMNVEV in the germline V gene (reference sequence). CDR3 loop: CASSLRQGDGYTF. The CDR3 coding sequence is TGTGCCAGCAGTTTACGACAGGGGGACGGCTACACCTTC.

The chain recombines TRBV27 with TRBJ2-7; 9 bases are a match to TRBD1. Germline CDR1 is MNHEY and CDR2 is SMNVEV (reference sequence). V lost 4 bases, J lost 7 bases, and 5 bases stayed unmatched. The CDR3 sequence is 13 residues long. This chain's CDR3 is CASSSTGGMEQYF. The CDR3 nucleotides are TGTGCCAGCAGTTCCACAGGGGGCATGGAGCAGTACTTC.

This clone was seen just once. This chain uses TRBV4-1 with TRBJ2-7, with no clear D. The CDR3 is 13 amino acids. Trimming took 1 base from V and 1 from J, leaving 5 bases between them. In germline, CDR1 is MGHRA, CDR2 YSYEKL. CDR3 in DNA: TGCGCCAGCAGCCAAGTACAGTCCTACGAGCAGTACTTC. Translating gives CASSQVQSYEQYF.

The DNA for the CDR3 is TGTGCCAGCAGTTGGGGGGGGAACACTGAAGCTTTCTTT. Its protein product is CASSWGGNTEAFF. This rearrangement joins TRBV28 to TRBJ1-1, with TRBD1 as a possible D gene (5 bases). CDR1 MDHEN and CDR2 SYDVKM come from the germline V gene. V lost 4 bases to trimming and J lost 1 base, with 7 bases between them. The CDR3 contains 13 residues.